The following is a T cell receptor (beta chain) sequence with its context. Antigen unknown. This record belongs to a study of cytomegalovirus exposure and HLA in healthy donors. V gave up 3 bases and J gave up 3 bases; unmatched junction bases: 0. The CDR3 totals 13 residues. CDR1 and CDR2 (germline): SGHNT, YYREEE (reference sequence). In the PCR, 60 Vbeta and 13 Jbeta primers were used. Profiled with immunoSEQ multiplex PCR; TCRdb holds only in-frame clones, not every one. The sample consists of about 82,000 clones, 70% to 80% of them appearing once. Study-wide results and caveats: In an earlier analysis, in approximately 570 donors, most V segments appeared productive either ~87% or ~30% of the time. Most likely, a cluster of highly shared sequence variants arose as a sequencing artifact. Among CMV-associated TCR beta chains, most appeared HLA-restricted in a later analysis.

V and J are TRBV5-4 and TRBJ2-5, with 9 bases that match TRBD1. Sequencing was performed on PBMCs. This TCR came from a human donor in good health. The CDR3 DNA reads TGTGCCAGCAGCTGGACAGGGGAAGAGACCCAGTACTTC. Its protein product is CASSWTGEETQYF.